A selection of T cell receptor beta chains follows, all from one sample in a study of blood T cell repertoires in COVID-19. The table came from immunoSEQ multiplex PCR; TCRdb's copy has only in-frame clones and leaves some out. This table has about 120,000 clones, under 80% appearing once. Sequenced material: peripheral blood. These receptor sequences come from a man between 70 and 80 years old with acute or convalescent COVID-19. CDR3s include the opening cysteine and the closing phenylalanine or tryptophan. The D gene is left open where the match is weak. Clone size is shown for a subset of rows, as once, few, many or a class of expanded clone.

.,TRBJ2-7,TRBV7-2,.,CASSLVGGARGEQYF,TGTGCCAGCAGCTTAGTTGGGGGGGCCCGGGGGGAGCAGTACTTC
TRBD2,TRBJ2-2,TRBV7-2,.,CASQLAGSTGELFF,TGTGCCAGCCAACTAGCGGGATCGACCGGGGAGCTGTTTTTT
.,TRBJ2-2,TRBV6-4,.,CASSPTSVGTGELFF,TGTGCCAGCAGTCCGACCAGCGTTGGCACCGGGGAGCTGTTTTTT
TRBD1,TRBJ1-1,TRBV18,.,CASSKRQGSTEAFF,TGTGCCAGCTCAAAAAGACAGGGCAGCACTGAAGCTTTCTTT
TRBD1,TRBJ2-1,TRBV7-2,.,CASRPTGGFFEQFF,TGTGCCAGCAGACCCACAGGGGGTTTTTTTGAGCAGTTCTTC
TRBD1,TRBJ1-1,TRBV10-3,.,CAISESRQGATNTEAFF,TGTGCCATCAGTGAGTCGCGACAGGGGGCTACGAACACTGAAGCTTTCTTT
TRBD2,TRBJ2-1,TRBV7-3,.,CASSTGGGPNNEQFF,TGTGCCAGCAGCACCGGGGGGGGCCCTAACAATGAGCAGTTCTTC
.,TRBJ2-1,TRBV7-2,.,CASSLALAPYNEQFF,TGTGCCAGCAGCTTGGCGCTAGCGCCCTACAATGAGCAGTTCTTC
.,TRBJ1-2,TRBV28,.,CASRTGQGIYGYTF,TGTGCCAGCAGGACGGGGCAGGGGATCTATGGCTACACCTTC
.,TRBJ2-1,TRBV7-3,.,CASSLSAGPYNEQFF,TGTGCCAGCAGCTTATCGGCAGGGCCCTACAATGAGCAGTTCTTC
TRBD1,TRBJ1-1,TRBV7-8,.,CASSLTGETTEAFF,TGTGCCAGCAGCTTGACAGGGGAGACAACTGAAGCTTTCTTT
TRBD1,TRBJ1-1,TRBV10-3,.,CAISEVRTGATEAFF,TGTGCCATCAGTGAGGTTAGGACAGGGGCGACTGAAGCTTTCTTT
TRBD1,TRBJ2-1,TRBV5-1,.,CASNLGGPYNEQFF,TGCGCCAGCAACCTAGGGGGCCCCTACAATGAGCAGTTCTTC
TRBD1,TRBJ1-4,TRBV6-2/TRBV6-3,.,CASSYDVGQVEEKLFF,TGTGCCAGCAGTTACGATGTCGGACAGGTGGAGGAAAAACTGTTTTTT
TRBD1,TRBJ2-5,TRBV10-3,.,CAISEGQGAETQYF,TGTGCCATCAGTGAGGGACAGGGGGCAGAGACCCAGTACTTC
TRBD2,TRBJ2-1,TRBV5-1,once,CASSGGTSGLYNEQFF,TGCGCCAGCAGCGGCGGGACTAGCGGATTATACAATGAGCAGTTCTTC
.,TRBJ1-2,TRBV4-1,.,CASSRTAGDFYGYTF,TGCGCCAGCAGCCGGACTGCAGGGGATTTTTATGGCTACACCTTC
.,TRBJ2-1,TRBV14,few,CASSQGGGEPYNEQFF,TGTGCCAGCAGCCAAGGAGGGGGGGAACCCTACAATGAGCAGTTCTTC
.,TRBJ2-7,TRBV7-3,.,CASSSTGSYEQYF,TGTGCCAGCAGCTCGACAGGCTCCTACGAGCAGTACTTC
TRBD1,TRBJ2-3,TRBV25-1,.,CASSEGTAFTDTQYF,TGTGCCAGCAGTGAGGGGACAGCCTTCACAGATACGCAGTATTTT
.,TRBJ1-3,TRBV25-1,.,CASRIQGISGNTIYF,TGTGCCAGCAGAATCCAGGGTATCTCAGGAAACACCATATATTTT
TRBD1,TRBJ2-2,TRBV6-2/TRBV6-3,.,CASSSGGMTGELFF,TGTGCCAGCAGCTCAGGGGGCATGACCGGGGAGCTGTTTTTT
.,TRBJ1-2,TRBV20-1,once,CSARTVGGYTF,TGCAGTGCGCGGACAGTAGGCGGCTACACCTTC
TRBD2,TRBJ2-1,TRBV6-2/TRBV6-3,.,CASSAYLAGVIYNEQFF,TGTGCCAGCAGTGCCTACCTAGCGGGGGTGATCTACAATGAGCAGTTCTTC
.,TRBJ2-4,TRBV6-2/TRBV6-3,.,CASSPLKTAKNIQYF,TGTGCCAGCAGTCCACTAAAAACGGCCAAAAACATTCAGTACTTC
TRBD2,TRBJ2-3,TRBV7-8,.,CASSFVSGGVGDTQYF,TGTGCCAGCAGCTTCGTTAGCGGGGGGGTGGGAGATACGCAGTATTTT
TRBD1,TRBJ1-6,TRBV7-3,.,CASSSSRDRESPLHF,TGTGCCAGCAGCTCTTCCCGGGACAGGGAGTCACCCCTCCACTTT
TRBD2,TRBJ2-3,TRBV5-1,.,CASSLGLAGGSADTQYF,TGCGCCAGCAGCTTAGGACTAGCGGGGGGTAGTGCAGATACGCAGTATTTT
.,TRBJ2-5,TRBV5-5,.,CASSLGGVRETQYF,TGTGCCAGCAGCTTGGGTGGTGTGCGGGAGACCCAGTACTTC
.,TRBJ1-1,TRBV27,.,CASRWGGMNTEAFF,TGTGCCAGCAGATGGGGGGGAATGAACACTGAAGCTTTCTTT
.,TRBJ1-3,TRBV29-1,few,CSVQASGNTIYF,TGCAGCGTTCAGGCCTCTGGAAACACCATATATTTT
.,TRBJ2-7,TRBV7-2,.,CASSLGGFLGYEQYF,TGTGCCAGCAGCTTAGGAGGGTTCCTTGGGTACGAGCAGTACTTC
.,TRBJ1-5,TRBV19,.,CASSIRGNGNQPQHF,TGTGCCAGTAGTATACGAGGGAATGGGAATCAGCCCCAGCATTTT
TRBD1,TRBJ1-1,TRBV6-1,.,CASSEPGTGITEAFF,TGTGCCAGCAGTGAACCCGGGACAGGGATAACTGAAGCTTTCTTT
TRBD2,TRBJ2-3,TRBV7-3,once,CASSVSGGPTDTQYF,TGTGCCAGCAGCGTCAGCGGGGGGCCCACAGATACGCAGTATTTT
TRBD1,TRBJ2-6,TRBV7-2,.,CASSLRTGHSGANVLTF,TGTGCCAGCAGCTTACGGACAGGCCACTCTGGGGCCAACGTCCTGACTTTC
TRBD2,TRBJ2-1,TRBV27,.,CASTHRVLAGGSLSSYNEQFF,TGTGCCAGCACCCATCGGGTGCTAGCGGGGGGCTCCTTGAGCTCCTACAATGAGCAGTTCTTC
TRBD2,TRBJ2-2,TRBV4-3,.,CASSQGGSWTGELFF,TGCGCCAGCAGCCAAGGCGGGAGTTGGACCGGGGAGCTGTTTTTT
.,TRBJ2-2,TRBV6-6,.,CASSYGQGSTGELFF,TGTGCCAGCAGTTACGGGCAGGGCTCCACCGGGGAGCTGTTTTTT
.,TRBJ1-2,TRBV5-1,.,CASSLAGLYGYTF,TGCGCCAGCAGCTTGGCAGGGCTCTATGGCTACACCTTC
TRBD1,TRBJ1-4,TRBV25-1,.,CASSAAGGWEKLFF,TGTGCCAGCAGTGCCGCAGGGGGGTGGGAAAAACTGTTTTTT
TRBD1,TRBJ2-2,TRBV7-2,once,CASSRTGGELFF,TGTGCCAGCAGCCGGACAGGCGGGGAGCTGTTTTTT
.,TRBJ2-7,TRBV7-6,.,CASSLMDTGNEQYF,TGTGCCAGCAGCTTGATGGATACAGGGAACGAGCAGTACTTC
TRBD1,TRBJ1-1,TRBV6-5,.,CVSSRTGSRAFF,TGTGTCAGCAGTCGGACAGGATCTAGAGCTTTCTTT
TRBD2,TRBJ2-2,TRBV15,.,CATSRTSGGAQVSGELFF,TGTGCCACCAGCAGAACTAGCGGGGGGGCTCAGGTCTCCGGGGAGCTGTTTTTT
TRBD2,TRBJ2-3,TRBV7-6,.,CASSSLAGGLVDTQYF,TGTGCCAGCAGCTCACTAGCGGGGGGGCTGGTGGATACGCAGTATTTT
TRBD2,TRBJ2-3,TRBV4-2,.,CASSFSGGRITDTQYF,TGTGCCAGCAGCTTTAGCGGGGGGCGTATCACAGATACGCAGTATTTT
TRBD1,TRBJ2-3,TRBV18,few,CASSPRQGVPDTQYF,TGTGCCAGCTCACCGCGACAGGGGGTCCCAGATACGCAGTATTTT
.,TRBJ1-1,TRBV6-5,.,CASGRGNTEAFF,TGTGCCAGCGGGAGGGGGAACACTGAAGCTTTCTTT
.,TRBJ1-2,TRBV5-1,.,CASSFNPQGSDGYTF,TGCGCCAGCAGCTTCAACCCGCAGGGGAGCGATGGCTACACCTTC
TRBD1,TRBJ2-5,TRBV5-1,once,CASSLRPGTGVKETQYF,TGCGCCAGCAGCTTACGTCCCGGGACAGGGGTGAAAGAGACCCAGTACTTC
.,TRBJ1-6,TRBV6-5,.,CASSYSGGGIDSPLHF,TGTGCCAGCAGTTACTCAGGGGGGGGAATTGATTCACCCCTCCACTTT
.,TRBJ1-2,TRBV28,.,CASMYGNYGYTF,TGTGCCAGCATGTACGGTAACTATGGCTACACCTTC
TRBD1,TRBJ1-6,TRBV3-1/TRBV3-2,.,CASSQVFMPTGDSPLHF,TGTGCCAGCAGCCAAGTGTTTATGCCGACAGGGGATTCACCCCTCCACTTT
.,TRBJ2-2,TRBV5-5,once,CASSLGLARAGELFF,TGTGCCAGCAGCTTGGGACTGGCTCGGGCCGGGGAGCTGTTTTTT
.,TRBJ1-1,TRBV11-3,.,CASSFRLGHHTEAFF,TGTGCCAGCAGCTTCCGCCTAGGACATCACACTGAAGCTTTCTTT
.,TRBJ1-2,TRBV5-4,.,CASSLNGGYGYTF,TGTGCCAGCAGCTTGAACGGAGGATATGGCTACACCTTC
TRBD1,TRBJ2-7,TRBV29-1,.,CSASPTGTGWGEQYF,TGCAGCGCCTCACCCACCGGGACAGGGTGGGGCGAGCAGTACTTC